This T cell receptor (beta chain) emerged from a study of blood T cell repertoires in COVID-19. About the study: Samples taken during acute and convalescent COVID-19 were collected in the United States, Italy and Spain. The analysed material was cDNA or gDNA that came from T cells, B-cell-depleted T cells, or PBMCs.

As processed by the authors: Amplified reference gene primers provided the basis for estimating nucleated cell counts. Data came from immunoSEQ multiplex PCR; TCRdb stores just in-frame clones and leaves some out. V and J calls and clone size follow that table, whereas D and trimming were derived from the DNA. The sample carries about 240,000 clones, about nine tenths recorded once. Germline-derived CDR1 and CDR2 are SGHAT and FQNNGV. This CDR3 contains 13 residues. V gave up 6 bases and J gave up 13 bases, with 19 bases separating them. The V gene is TRBV11-2, the J gene TRBJ1-5, with unresolved D. The sequenced sample was peripheral blood. The origin of this receptor is a man between 60 and 75 years old who had recovered from COVID-19. The CDR3 spells CASSLKAGAFQHF. CDR3 coding DNA: TGTGCCAGCAGTCTAAAGGCCGGAGCGTTTCAGCATTTT.